Listed below are T cell receptor beta chains from one sample, sequenced in a study of regulatory T cells in long-lasting Graves disease. TCRdb called the multiplex PCR reads again in MiXCR, with one record for every CDR3 protein. Here the sample spans about 530,000 distinct CDR3 sequences, more than 15% being singletons. These data were also filed under a second study, of T cells in Graves' hyperthyroidism and ophthalmopathy.

The specimen comprised peripheral blood mononuclear cells (PBMCs), sampled at new diagnosis, from a patient treated with antithyroid drugs. These TCRs come from a woman between 40 and 65 years old with Graves disease. Each CDR3 is given with its conserved first and last residue. The order of the fields is CDR3 DNA, CDR3 protein, clone size, J gene, V gene, D gene. The D gene is left open where the match is weak. Expanded clones are given a class, and other clones once, few, many or no size at all.

CDR3 DNA: TGTGCCAGCAGCCCCTGGGTAGGGAAGAACACTGAAGCTTTCTTT
CDR3 protein: CASSPWVGKNTEAFF
clone size: -
J gene: TRBJ1-1
V gene: TRBV11-2
D gene: -

CDR3 DNA: TGCAGTGCTAGAGATGGAGGGGGAGCCTACAATGAGCAGTTCTTC
CDR3 protein: CSARDGGGAYNEQFF
clone size: many
J gene: TRBJ2-1
V gene: TRBV20-1
D gene: -

CDR3 DNA: TGTGCCAGCAGTTTCAGGATCGGGAATGGCTACACCTTC
CDR3 protein: CASSFRIGNGYTF
clone size: many
J gene: TRBJ1-2
V gene: TRBV12-3/TRBV12-4
D gene: -

CDR3 DNA: TGTGCCAGCAGCTTAAGCATCGGCGGAAACACCATATATTTT
CDR3 protein: CASSLSIGGNTIYF
clone size: -
J gene: TRBJ1-3
V gene: TRBV7-9
D gene: -

CDR3 DNA: TGTGCCAGCAGCGTCCGACCGAGTGAGGGAGAGACCCAGTACTTC
CDR3 protein: CASSVRPSEGETQYF
clone size: many
J gene: TRBJ2-5
V gene: TRBV11-2
D gene: -

CDR3 DNA: TGTGCCAGCAGTCACCAACCCGACCTAGCGGGGACGTTGCAAGAGACCCAGTACTTC
CDR3 protein: CASSHQPDLAGTLQETQYF
clone size: many
J gene: TRBJ2-5
V gene: TRBV2
D gene: TRBD2

CDR3 DNA: TGTGCCAGTACCCAAGGGGGGGAGGGTACTAATGAAAAACTGTTTTTT
CDR3 protein: CASTQGGEGTNEKLFF
clone size: few
J gene: TRBJ1-4
V gene: TRBV19
D gene: -

CDR3 DNA: TGTGCCAGCAGCTCTTCCAGGGCCCGGGGACCCCTCCACTTT
CDR3 protein: CASSSSRARGPLHF
clone size: few
J gene: TRBJ1-6
V gene: TRBV5-6
D gene: -

CDR3 DNA: TGCAGTGCTAGCGGACAGTCTGGCCAGTTTTCTAGCTCCTACGAGCAGTACTTC
CDR3 protein: CSASGQSGQFSSSYEQYF
clone size: -
J gene: TRBJ2-7
V gene: TRBV20-1
D gene: -

CDR3 DNA: TGCGCCAGCAGCCAAGATGTTGGGCACATCTATGGCTACACCTTC
CDR3 protein: CASSQDVGHIYGYTF
clone size: few
J gene: TRBJ1-2
V gene: TRBV4-1
D gene: -